What follows is one TCR beta chain and its context. This likely traces to a read error, being one base from a far larger clone. Looked up from germline, CDR1 is MGHRA and CDR2 is YSYEKL. Trimming took 0 bases from V and 9 from J, leaving 9 bases between them. This CDR3 is built from 13 residues. These data come from a study of shared clonotypes between healthy human individuals. Recent vaccinations or acute infections were absent in the healthy HIV-negative adult donors. Profiling relied on immunoSEQ multiplex PCR, and the TCRdb table lists in-frame clones only, not all of them. The table lists about 560,000 clones, just over 75% of them singletons.

This clonotype originated in a woman aged 40-49 years in good health. Some clones in this sample may be carry-over from other donors' samples. The rearrangement uses TRBV4-1 and TRBJ1-5, with a tentative D call TRBD1 (6 bases). The sequenced material came from PBMCs. The CDR3 nucleotides read TGCGCCAGCAGCCAAGAGGGGGCTCGGCCCCAGCATTTT. Residues: CASSQEGARPQHF.